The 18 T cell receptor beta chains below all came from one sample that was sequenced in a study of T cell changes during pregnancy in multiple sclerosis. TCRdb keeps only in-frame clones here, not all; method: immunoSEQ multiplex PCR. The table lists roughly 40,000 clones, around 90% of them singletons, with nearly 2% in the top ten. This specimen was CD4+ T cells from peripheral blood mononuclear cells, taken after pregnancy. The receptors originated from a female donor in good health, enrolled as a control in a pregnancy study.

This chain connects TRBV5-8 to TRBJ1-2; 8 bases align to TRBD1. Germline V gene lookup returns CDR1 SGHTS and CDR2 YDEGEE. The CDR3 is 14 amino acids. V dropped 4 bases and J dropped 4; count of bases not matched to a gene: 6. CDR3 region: CASSLGQGGYGYTF. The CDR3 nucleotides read TGTGCCAGCAGCCTAGGACAGGGCGGCTATGGCTACACCTTC.

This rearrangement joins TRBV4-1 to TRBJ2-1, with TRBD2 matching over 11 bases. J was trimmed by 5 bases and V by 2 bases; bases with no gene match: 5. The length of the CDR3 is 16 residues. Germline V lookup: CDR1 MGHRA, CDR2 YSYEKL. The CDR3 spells CASSQTGLAVDNEQFF. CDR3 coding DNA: TGCGCCAGCAGCCAAACGGGACTAGCGGTCGACAATGAGCAGTTCTTC.

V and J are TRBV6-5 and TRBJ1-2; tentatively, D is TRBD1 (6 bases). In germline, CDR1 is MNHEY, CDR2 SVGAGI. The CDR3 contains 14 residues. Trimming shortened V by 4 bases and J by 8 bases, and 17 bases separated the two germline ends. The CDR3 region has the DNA TGTGCCAGCAGTTGGGGCAGGGGTATCTCAGGCTACACCTTC. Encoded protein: CASSWGRGISGYTF.

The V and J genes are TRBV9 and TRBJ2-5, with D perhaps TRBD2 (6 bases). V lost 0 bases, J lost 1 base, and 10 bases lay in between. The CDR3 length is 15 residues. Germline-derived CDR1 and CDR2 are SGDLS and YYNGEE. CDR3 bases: TGTGCCAGCAGCGTAGATGGAGCGGGCCAAGAGACCCAGTACTTC. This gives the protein CASSVDGAGQETQYF.

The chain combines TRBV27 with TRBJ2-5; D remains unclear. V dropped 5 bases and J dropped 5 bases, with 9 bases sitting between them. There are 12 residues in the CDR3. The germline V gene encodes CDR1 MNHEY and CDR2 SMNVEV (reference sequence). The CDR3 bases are TGTGCCAGCAGTCCTAACCGTGAGACCCAGTACTTC. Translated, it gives CASSPNRETQYF.

The CDR3 sequence is CASSRGASVLSAEKLFF. DNA for the CDR3: TGTGCCAGTAGTAGGGGAGCCTCTGTCCTGTCAGCTGAAAAACTGTTTTTT. The chain couples TRBV19 to TRBJ1-4, with D unclear. The CDR3 sequence is 17 residues long. Deletions cut 4 bases from V and 7 bases from J, with 22 bases between. The germline V gene encodes CDR1 LNHDA and CDR2 SQIVND (reference sequence).

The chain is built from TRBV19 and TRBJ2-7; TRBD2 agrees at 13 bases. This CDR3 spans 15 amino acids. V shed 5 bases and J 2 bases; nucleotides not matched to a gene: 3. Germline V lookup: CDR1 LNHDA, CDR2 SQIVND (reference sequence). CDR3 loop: CASSEGLAGAYEQYF. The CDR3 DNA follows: TGTGCCAGTAGTGAAGGACTAGCGGGAGCCTACGAGCAGTACTTC.

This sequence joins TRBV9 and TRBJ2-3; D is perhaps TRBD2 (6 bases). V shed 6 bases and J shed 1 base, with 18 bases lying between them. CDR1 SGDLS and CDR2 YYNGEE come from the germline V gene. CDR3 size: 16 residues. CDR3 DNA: TGTGCCAGCAAGGATGGTGGTAAGCGGGGCACAGATACGCAGTATTTT. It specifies CASKDGGKRGTDTQYF.

The CDR3 protein is CASSLILAAPGAFF. CDR3 coding DNA: TGTGCCAGCAGCTTAATCCTGGCGGCCCCTGGAGCTTTCTTT. This chain links TRBV11-1 with TRBJ1-1; the D is unclear. With 2 bases removed from V and 10 bases from J, the gap between germline ends came to 17 bases. This CDR3 is 14 amino acids long. The germline V gene encodes CDR1 SGHAT and CDR2 FQDESV (reference sequence).

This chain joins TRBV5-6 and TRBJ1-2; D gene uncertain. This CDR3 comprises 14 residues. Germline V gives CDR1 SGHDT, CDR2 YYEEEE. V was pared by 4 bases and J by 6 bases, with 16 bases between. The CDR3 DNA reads TGTGCCAGCAGCCCGACCACTACTTTCGATGGCTACACCTTC. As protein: CASSPTTTFDGYTF.

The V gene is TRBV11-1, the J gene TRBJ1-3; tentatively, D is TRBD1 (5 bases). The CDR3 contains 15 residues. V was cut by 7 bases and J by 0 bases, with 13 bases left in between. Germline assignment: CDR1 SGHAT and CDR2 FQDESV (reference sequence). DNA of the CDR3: TGTGCCAGCACCGCTGACAGCAGCTCTGGAAACACCATATATTTT. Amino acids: CASTADSSSGNTIYF.

As DNA, the CDR3 is TGCAGTGCTAGTCGGACCGGGGAGCTGTTTTTT. Its protein product is CSASRTGELFF. The chain couples TRBV20-1 to TRBJ2-2, with D unclear. The CDR3 loop spans 11 amino acids. The V gene lost 3 bases and the J gene lost 5 bases, with 4 bases spanning the gap. The germline V gene encodes CDR1 DFQATT and CDR2 SNEGSKA (reference sequence).

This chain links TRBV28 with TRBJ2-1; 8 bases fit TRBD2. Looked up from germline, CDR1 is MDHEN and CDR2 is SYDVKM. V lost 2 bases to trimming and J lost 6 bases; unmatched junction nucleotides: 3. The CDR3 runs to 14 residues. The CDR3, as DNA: TGTGCCAGCAGTTTAGCGGGAGGAGGCAATGAGCAGTTCTTC. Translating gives CASSLAGGGNEQFF.

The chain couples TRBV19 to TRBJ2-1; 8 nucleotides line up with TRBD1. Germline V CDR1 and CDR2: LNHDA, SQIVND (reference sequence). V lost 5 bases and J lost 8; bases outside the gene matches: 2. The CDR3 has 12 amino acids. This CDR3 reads CASSPGGDEQFF. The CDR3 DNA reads TGTGCCAGTAGTCCAGGGGGCGATGAGCAGTTCTTC.

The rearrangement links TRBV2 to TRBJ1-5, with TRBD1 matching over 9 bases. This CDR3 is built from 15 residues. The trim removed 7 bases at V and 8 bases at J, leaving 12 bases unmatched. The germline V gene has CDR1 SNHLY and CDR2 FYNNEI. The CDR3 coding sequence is TGTGCCAGCACCACTTTAACAGGGGGCGGGGAGCCCCAGCATTTT. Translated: CASTTLTGGGEPQHF.

CDR3 DNA sequence: TGTGCCAGCAGCCCGCGACAGGGAAGGGTGTTCTTC. Translation gives CASSPRQGRVFF. The chain combines TRBV7-8 with TRBJ2-1; 7 nucleotides align to TRBD1. Trimming took 5 bases from V and 15 from J; bases not matched to a gene: 10. The CDR3 runs 12 residues. The germline V gene has CDR1 SGHVS and CDR2 FQNEAQ.

CDR3 amino acids: CASSQEAAGVIYNEQFF. CDR3 nucleotides: TGTGCCAGCAGCCAAGAAGCGGCGGGAGTGATATACAATGAGCAGTTCTTC. J is TRBJ2-1 and V is TRBV4-2, with 7 nucleotides matching TRBD2. This CDR3 is built from 17 residues. From germline, CDR1 is LGHNA and CDR2 YNFKEQ. V gave up 0 bases and J gave up 4 bases; unmatched junction bases: 9.

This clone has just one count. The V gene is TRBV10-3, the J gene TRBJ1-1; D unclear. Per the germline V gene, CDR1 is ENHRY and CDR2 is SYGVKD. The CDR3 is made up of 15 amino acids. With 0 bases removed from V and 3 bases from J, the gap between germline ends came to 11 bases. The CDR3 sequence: CAISESVGSDTEAFF. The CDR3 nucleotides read TGTGCCATCAGTGAGTCCGTCGGGTCAGACACTGAAGCTTTCTTT.